Listed below are T cell receptor beta chains from one sample, sequenced in a study of T-cell memory formation after mild COVID-19. A single record per CDR3 protein comes from TCRdb applying MiXCR to the 5' RACE reads. The table includes 300,000 to 400,000 distinct CDR3 sequences, 28% detected once. The sequenced sample was PBMCs or a T cell subset sorted from them (not recorded which). Receptor source: an adult woman who had mild COVID-19 (a few samples of this study predate the infection). Cell type and time point are not known. Each CDR3 is given with its conserved first and last residue. Fields, in order: clone size, J gene, V gene, D gene, CDR3 protein, CDR3 DNA. D genes are given only for firm matches. Size values are once, few and many counts, or a class for expanded clones, and some rows have none.

NA,TRBJ2-5,TRBV9,TRBD2,CASSVVTGPAGGEETQYF,TGTGCCAGCAGCGTTGTCACCGGACCAGCGGGGGGAGAAGAGACCCAGTACTTC
many,TRBJ2-5,TRBV10-3,TRBD2,CAISLAGGSQETQYF,TGTGCCATCAGTTTAGCGGGAGGGTCACAAGAGACCCAGTACTTC
NA,TRBJ2-3,TRBV15,NA,CATSRGAPGSDTQYF,TGTGCCACCAGCAGAGGAGCCCCCGGATCAGATACGCAGTATTTT
few,TRBJ1-1,TRBV20-1,TRBD1,CSAGQGMNTEAFF,TGCAGTGCGGGACAGGGGATGAACACTGAAGCTTTCTTT
NA,TRBJ1-1,TRBV2,NA,CASSLRGSGVAEAFF,TGTGCCAGCAGCCTTAGGGGGTCAGGGGTGGCTGAAGCTTTCTTT
NA,TRBJ2-5,TRBV4-3,NA,CASSQGGAGETQYF,TGCGCCAGCAGCCAAGGAGGGGCCGGGGAGACCCAGTACTTC
few,TRBJ2-1,TRBV5-1,NA,CASRGGRALQISYNEQFF,TGCGCCAGCAGAGGCGGCAGGGCCCTGCAAATTTCCTACAATGAGCAGTTCTTC
few,TRBJ2-3,TRBV6-5,NA,CASSYSVSMGDTQYF,TGTGCCAGCAGTTACTCCGTGTCCATGGGAGATACGCAGTATTTT
few,TRBJ2-3,TRBV24-1,NA,CATSAPGSGALDTQYF,TGTGCCACCAGTGCCCCGGGTAGCGGTGCCCTGGATACGCAGTATTTT
NA,TRBJ1-1,TRBV4-2,TRBD1,CASSQWTGGNTEAFF,TGTGCCAGCAGCCAATGGACAGGAGGGAACACTGAAGCTTTCTTT
NA,TRBJ1-3,TRBV5-4,TRBD1,CASGRQGMTGNTIYF,TGTGCCAGCGGAAGACAGGGAATGACTGGAAACACCATATATTTT
NA,TRBJ2-5,TRBV4-3,NA,CASSQAGPGETQYF,TGCGCCAGCAGCCAAGCTGGGCCGGGGGAGACCCAGTACTTC
NA,TRBJ1-3,TRBV12-3/TRBV12-4,NA,CASRPTGTNTIYF,TGTGCCAGCAGACCCACAGGGACAAACACCATATATTTT
many,TRBJ2-7,TRBV7-2,NA,CASSLTGINEQYF,TGTGCCAGCAGCTTGACCGGGATCAACGAGCAGTACTTC
NA,TRBJ1-2,TRBV15,NA,CATSRDGRLYGYTF,TGTGCCACCAGCAGAGACGGCAGGCTTTATGGCTACACCTTC
NA,TRBJ1-1,TRBV20-1,NA,CSAPKGDWDTEAFF,TGCAGTGCGCCAAAGGGGGATTGGGACACTGAAGCTTTCTTT
NA,TRBJ2-2,TRBV3-1,NA,CASSSLAPGELYF,TGTGCCAGCAGCTCACTAGCCCCCGGGGAGCTGTATTTT
NA,TRBJ2-7,TRBV4-1,TRBD1,CASSRSFGTGYYEQYF,TGCGCCAGCAGCCGTTCTTTCGGGACAGGGTATTACGAGCAGTACTTC
NA,TRBJ2-5,TRBV9,NA,CASSVGQLETQYF,TGTGCCAGCAGCGTAGGTCAGTTAGAGACCCAGTACTTC
few,TRBJ2-5,TRBV29-1,NA,CSVKQQGPQETQYF,TGCAGCGTAAAGCAACAGGGCCCTCAAGAGACCCAGTACTTC
NA,TRBJ1-2,TRBV4-2,TRBD1,CASSQVKGRQGVDYTF,TGTGCCAGCAGCCAAGTGAAAGGAAGGCAGGGGGTTGACTACACCTTC
few,TRBJ1-2,TRBV5-1,NA,CASSLALIQGSWDGYTF,TGCGCCAGCAGCTTGGCCCTCATCCAGGGGAGTTGGGATGGCTACACCTTC
few,TRBJ2-7,TRBV7-9,NA,CASSLEKQGVNEQYF,TGTGCCAGCAGCCTCGAGAAGCAGGGTGTTAACGAGCAGTACTTC
NA,TRBJ2-7,TRBV12-3/TRBV12-4,NA,CASSFTGLSYEQYF,TGTGCCAGCAGTTTCACAGGGCTCTCCTACGAGCAGTACTTC
NA,TRBJ2-3,TRBV7-8,NA,CASSSYIGGVGTDTQYF,TGTGCCAGCAGCTCTTATATAGGGGGTGTGGGCACAGATACGCAGTATTTT
few,TRBJ1-1,TRBV5-1,NA,CASSLRGSTAYTNTEAFF,TGCGCCAGCAGCTTGAGGGGCAGCACGGCCTATACGAACACTGAAGCTTTCTTT
NA,TRBJ2-3,TRBV5-8,TRBD2,CASSEGTSGDSTDTQYF,TGTGCCAGCAGCGAGGGGACTAGCGGGGATAGCACAGATACGCAGTATTTT
few,TRBJ2-5,TRBV4-2,NA,CASSQEGLRQETQYF,TGTGCCAGCAGCCAAGAGGGACTTCGCCAAGAGACCCAGTACTTC
NA,TRBJ1-5,TRBV2,TRBD1,CASGGGQGITNQPQHF,TGTGCCAGCGGGGGGGGACAGGGCATAACTAATCAGCCCCAGCATTTT
few,TRBJ1-1,TRBV7-2,NA,CASSRASNTEAFF,TGTGCCAGCAGCCGGGCCTCGAACACTGAAGCTTTCTTT
NA,TRBJ2-7,TRBV24-1,NA,CATSDRTGSYEQYF,TGTGCCACCTCAGACAGGACCGGATCCTACGAGCAGTACTTC
NA,TRBJ2-3,TRBV20-1,NA,CSAIFGEDTQYF,TGCAGTGCTATATTCGGGGAGGATACGCAGTATTTT
NA,TRBJ1-1,TRBV5-1,NA,CASSLGFDSLNTEAFF,TGCGCCAGCAGTTTGGGATTTGACAGCTTGAACACTGAAGCTTTCTTT
few,TRBJ2-3,TRBV6-1,NA,CASSENWWPADTQYF,TGTGCCAGCAGTGAGAACTGGTGGCCCGCAGATACGCAGTATTTT
NA,TRBJ1-2,TRBV6-5,TRBD1,CASRIQWTGGSGYTF,TGTGCCAGCAGGATTCAGTGGACAGGGGGCTCGGGCTACACCTTC
NA,TRBJ2-1,TRBV5-4,NA,CASSPTGITYNEQFF,TGTGCCAGCAGCCCCACAGGGATTACCTACAATGAGCAGTTCTTC
NA,TRBJ2-1,TRBV11-2,TRBD2,CASSSGARTYNEQFF,TGTGCCAGCAGCAGCGGGGCCCGGACCTACAATGAGCAGTTCTTC
NA,TRBJ2-3,TRBV30,TRBD2,CAWIGRGGTDTQYF,TGTGCCTGGATCGGCCGGGGGGGCACAGATACGCAGTATTTT
NA,TRBJ2-1,TRBV7-3,NA,CASSSIHLLSYNEQFF,TGTGCCAGCAGCTCCATACACCTTCTCTCCTACAATGAGCAGTTCTTC
once,TRBJ1-5,TRBV15,NA,CATSTLGKTSNQPQHF,TGTGCCACCAGCACCTTGGGGAAGACTAGCAATCAGCCCCAGCATTTT
NA,TRBJ2-7,TRBV4-2,NA,CASSQVPSYFGEQYF,TGTGCCAGCAGCCAAGTTCCCTCGTATTTCGGTGAGCAGTACTTC
NA,TRBJ2-5,TRBV10-3,TRBD2,CAIKGTSDETQYF,TGTGCCATCAAAGGGACTAGCGATGAGACCCAGTACTTC
NA,TRBJ1-1,TRBV5-5,NA,CASSSPGRTEAFF,TGTGCCAGCAGCTCCCCGGGTAGAACTGAAGCTTTCTTT
few,TRBJ1-2,TRBV5-8,TRBD1,CASSLDRQGYYGYTF,TGTGCCAGCAGCTTGGATCGACAGGGATACTATGGCTACACCTTC
NA,TRBJ2-5,TRBV25-1,TRBD2,CASIPTGGGTQYF,TGTGCCAGCATCCCGACCGGGGGGGGGACCCAGTACTTC
NA,TRBJ1-2,TRBV6-1,NA,CASSQYRINYGYTF,TGTGCCAGCAGCCAGTACAGGATTAACTATGGCTACACCTTC
few,TRBJ2-6,TRBV29-1,NA,CSVAEGGQSSGANVLTF,TGCAGCGTCGCGGAGGGAGGACAGAGCTCTGGGGCCAACGTCCTGACTTTC
few,TRBJ2-4,TRBV24-1,TRBD1,CATSDPTGPKNIQYF,TGTGCCACCAGTGACCCGACAGGGCCCAAAAACATTCAGTACTTC
few,TRBJ2-2,TRBV11-2,TRBD2,CASSPPGLAESVGELFF,TGTGCCAGCAGCCCCCCGGGACTAGCGGAAAGTGTCGGGGAGCTGTTTTTT
few,TRBJ2-3,TRBV7-9,NA,CASSPRGAGKDTQYF,TGTGCCAGCAGCCCTAGGGGGGCCGGGAAAGATACGCAGTATTTT
NA,TRBJ2-7,TRBV29-1,TRBD2,CSVRGGTIKYEQYF,TGCAGCGTCCGGGGGGGGACCATTAAATACGAGCAGTACTTC
few,TRBJ2-1,TRBV19,NA,CASSLRSAWGNEQFF,TGTGCCAGTAGTTTACGAAGTGCCTGGGGCAATGAGCAGTTCTTC
NA,TRBJ1-1,TRBV7-6,NA,CASSPLSGGLNTEAFF,TGTGCCAGCAGCCCCCTGTCCGGGGGATTGAACACTGAAGCTTTCTTT
few,TRBJ2-1,TRBV5-6,NA,CASSLEGTWDNEQFF,TGTGCCAGCAGCTTGGAAGGGACATGGGACAATGAGCAGTTCTTC
few,TRBJ2-7,TRBV3-1,NA,CASSQESYEQYF,TGTGCCAGCAGCCAGGAATCCTACGAGCAGTACTTC
NA,TRBJ1-3,TRBV7-9,NA,CASSLDLIGNTIYF,TGTGCCAGCAGCTTAGACCTGATCGGAAACACCATATATTTT
few,TRBJ2-1,TRBV20-1,NA,CSAHLRDTSYNEQFF,TGCAGTGCACATCTCCGGGACACCTCCTACAATGAGCAGTTCTTC
few,TRBJ1-5,TRBV24-1,NA,CATSEGSLNQPQHF,TGTGCCACCAGTGAGGGCAGCCTCAATCAGCCCCAGCATTTT